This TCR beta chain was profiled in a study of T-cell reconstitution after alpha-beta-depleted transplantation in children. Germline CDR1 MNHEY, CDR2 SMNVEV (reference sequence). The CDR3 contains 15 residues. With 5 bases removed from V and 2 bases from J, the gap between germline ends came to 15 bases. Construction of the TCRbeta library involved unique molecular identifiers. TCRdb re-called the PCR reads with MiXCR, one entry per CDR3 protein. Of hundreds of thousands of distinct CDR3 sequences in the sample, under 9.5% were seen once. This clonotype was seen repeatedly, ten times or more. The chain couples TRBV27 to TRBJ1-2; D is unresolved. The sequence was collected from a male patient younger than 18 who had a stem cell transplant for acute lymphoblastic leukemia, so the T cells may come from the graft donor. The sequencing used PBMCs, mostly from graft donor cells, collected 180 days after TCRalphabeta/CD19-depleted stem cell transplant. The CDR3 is CASSQTTAGNYGYTF. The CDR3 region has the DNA TGTGCCAGCAGTCAGACAACCGCGGGGAACTATGGCTACACCTTC.